The 19 T cell receptor beta chains listed next were all sequenced from one sample in a study of cytomegalovirus exposure and HLA in healthy donors. Clones were sequenced by immunoSEQ multiplex PCR, and TCRdb holds only the in-frame ones, with some missing. The table includes 100,000 to 150,000 clones, approximately 91% detected once. Sequences were obtained from PBMCs. These receptors were collected from a woman between 18 and 29 years old in good health and CMV-seronegative.

The chain recombines TRBV11-2 with TRBJ2-4, with D maybe TRBD2 (5 bases). Trimming removed 1 base at V and 1 base at J, with 8 bases between. The CDR3 is 15 residues long. CDR1 is SGHAT and CDR2 is FQNNGV in the germline V gene. The chain's CDR3 is CASSLVGDAKNIQYF. DNA of the CDR3: TGTGCCAGCAGCTTAGTCGGGGATGCCAAAAACATTCAGTACTTC.

This clone has just a few counts. V usage is TRBV2 and J usage is TRBJ1-5; no clear D gene. V lost 2 bases and J 8 bases, leaving 7 bases between the germline ends. The germline CDR1 and CDR2 sequences are SNHLY and FYNNEI. CDR3 length: 12 residues. CDR3 sequence (DNA): TGTGCCAGCAGTGAATTGGCAGAGCCCCAGCATTTT. This sequence encodes CASSELAEPQHF.

V usage is TRBV13 and J usage is TRBJ2-3, with 7 bases lining up with TRBD2. V was pared by 4 bases and J by 1 base, with 5 bases of the junction left unmatched. CDR3 length: 15 residues. Germline CDR1 and CDR2: PRHDT and FYEKMQ (reference sequence). In nucleotides, the CDR3 is TGTGCCAGCAGCTATGGGGGAGGGGGCACAGATACGCAGTATTTT. Residues: CASSYGGGGTDTQYF.

V usage is TRBV25-1 and J usage is TRBJ1-1; weak D call: TRBD1 (5 bases). This CDR3 spans 13 amino acids. Trimming took 0 bases from V and 8 from J, leaving 10 bases between them. The germline gives CDR1 MGHDK, CDR2 SYGVNS. The CDR3 reads CASSEYSNREAFF. Here the CDR3 DNA reads TGTGCCAGCAGTGAATATAGTAACAGGGAAGCTTTCTTT.

This chain connects TRBV7-8 to TRBJ2-1; 10 bases line up with TRBD2. Trimming took 5 bases from V and 5 from J; bases not matched to a gene: 9. The V gene's germline CDR1 is SGHVS and CDR2 FQNEAQ. The length of the CDR3 is 16 residues. The CDR3 protein is CASSHQIAGGHNEQFF. CDR3 nucleotide sequence: TGTGCCAGCAGCCACCAGATAGCGGGAGGCCACAATGAGCAGTTCTTC.

This sequence joins TRBV5-4 and TRBJ2-1; 7 nucleotides match TRBD2. The CDR3 covers 16 residues. Germline V gives CDR1 SGHNT, CDR2 YYREEE (reference sequence). V lost 0 bases and J lost 5; bases outside the gene matches: 8. The CDR3: CASSLAAAGRDNEQFF. CDR3 coding DNA: TGTGCCAGCAGCTTGGCCGCGGCAGGGAGGGACAATGAGCAGTTCTTC.

The chain has TRBV11-2 and TRBJ1-5; 7 nucleotides match TRBD1. The CDR3 length is 13 residues. Germline V gives CDR1 SGHAT, CDR2 FQNNGV. With V trimmed by 3 bases and J by 5 bases, 1 base remained unmatched. The CDR3 protein is CASSFQGDQPQHF. Here the CDR3 DNA reads TGTGCCAGCAGCTTCCAGGGGGATCAGCCCCAGCATTTT.

The chain uses TRBV2 and TRBJ1-2, with D uncertain. Trimming cost V 1 base and J 7 bases, with 19 bases left between them. This CDR3 contains 16 residues. Germline CDR1 is SNHLY and CDR2 is FYNNEI. This CDR3 reads CASSEDRGSMFRGYTF. In DNA, the CDR3 is TGTGCCAGCAGTGAAGATCGAGGGAGCATGTTTCGTGGCTACACCTTC.

This sequence joins TRBV2 and TRBJ2-5; TRBD1 matches at 8 bases. Trimming took 4 bases from V and 5 from J; bases not matched to a gene: 12. The CDR3 has 16 amino acids. The germline V gene encodes CDR1 SNHLY and CDR2 FYNNEI. CDR3 sequence (DNA): TGTGCCAGCAGTGGGCTAGGACAGGGCCGTTGGGAGACCCAGTACTTC. It translates to CASSGLGQGRWETQYF.

The CDR3 is CASSILAGGPPLAGELFF. The DNA for the CDR3 is TGTGCCAGCAGCATCCTAGCGGGAGGGCCTCCCTTGGCCGGGGAGCTGTTTTTT. The rearrangement uses TRBV7-9 and TRBJ2-2; 12 bases are shared with TRBD2. The CDR3 consists of 18 residues. Germline V gives CDR1 SEHNR, CDR2 FQNEAQ (reference sequence). V lost 5 bases, J lost 6 bases, and 13 bases stayed unmatched.

This rearrangement joins TRBV10-3 to TRBJ2-7, with TRBD1 matching 12 bases. J gave up 6 bases and V 6 bases, and 6 bases lay outside the gene matches. This CDR3 has 14 residues. Germline V CDR1 and CDR2: ENHRY, SYGVKD. The DNA of the CDR3 is TGTGCCATCAGCGGGACAGGGGGCTTTCGCGAGCAGTACTTC. Translated, it gives CAISGTGGFREQYF.

This chain uses TRBV7-9 with TRBJ2-3, with 10 bases matching TRBD2. CDR1 SEHNR and CDR2 FQNEAQ come from the germline V gene (reference sequence). Germline trimming cut 1 base from V and 4 bases from J; bases unmatched to any gene: 5. The CDR3 is 16 residues long. The CDR3 sequence is CASSLDLAGVSDTQYF. DNA for the CDR3: TGTGCCAGCAGCTTAGACCTAGCGGGAGTATCAGATACGCAGTATTTT.

The rearrangement uses TRBV7-6 and TRBJ2-3; D uncertain. The CDR3 length is 14 residues. The germline gives CDR1 SGHVS, CDR2 FNYEAQ. V dropped 2 bases and J dropped 6 bases, with 12 bases sitting between them. The CDR3 sequence is CASSLYQNPDTQYF. As DNA, the CDR3 is TGTGCCAGCAGCTTATACCAGAATCCTGATACGCAGTATTTT.

V gene TRBV19 combines with J gene TRBJ2-3; 7 bases map to TRBD1. Germline assignment: CDR1 LNHDA and CDR2 SQIVND (reference sequence). V shed 8 bases and J 0 bases; nucleotides not matched to a gene: 5. This CDR3 has 14 residues. As DNA, the CDR3 is TGTGCCAGTCTCGAGACAGGGAGCACAGATACGCAGTATTTT. It specifies CASLETGSTDTQYF.

The chain uses TRBV9 and TRBJ2-7, with 14 bases lining up with TRBD2. Germline-derived CDR1 and CDR2 are SGDLS and YYNGEE. J was trimmed by 7 bases and V by 4 bases; bases with no gene match: 7. This CDR3 has 15 amino acids. The DNA for the CDR3 is TGTGCCAGCAGCCTGAGGGGGACTAGCGGGGGAGAGCAGTACTTC. It translates to CASSLRGTSGGEQYF.

The chain combines TRBV9 with TRBJ2-1, with D possibly being TRBD2 (6 bases). This CDR3 spans 16 amino acids. Germline V gives CDR1 SGDLS, CDR2 YYNGEE. Trimming left V 1 base short and J 5 bases short, with 16 bases between. CDR3: CASSVSPSATHNEQFF. In DNA, the CDR3 is TGTGCCAGCAGCGTATCGCCTAGCGCGACACACAATGAGCAGTTCTTC.

This chain links TRBV5-5 with TRBJ2-5, with D unclear. Germline values: CDR1 SGHKS, CDR2 YYEKEE (reference sequence). Trimming took 7 bases from V and 1 from J, leaving 5 bases between them. The CDR3 sequence is 11 residues long. The CDR3 DNA reads as TGTGCCAGCGGAGTCCAAGAGACCCAGTACTTC. Encoded protein: CASGVQETQYF. The full variable domain, completed using reference TRBV5-5 and TRBJ2-5, is DAGVTQSPTHLIKTRGQQVTLRCSPISGHKSVSWYQQVLGQGPQFIFQYYEKEERGRGNFPDRFSARQFPNYSSELNVNALLLGDSALYLCASGVQETQYFGPGTRLLVL.

This clone was seen just once. The DNA of the CDR3 is TGTGCCAGCAGTGAAGTCCTAGGAGCCAATGAGCAGTTCTTC. Translated, it gives CASSEVLGANEQFF. This chain uses TRBV6-4 with TRBJ2-1, with D unresolved. CDR1 is MRHNA and CDR2 is SNTAGT in the germline V gene. Trimming cost V 3 bases and J 6 bases, with 12 bases left between them. This CDR3 comprises 14 residues.

The J gene is TRBJ2-3, the V gene TRBV10-1; 7 positions match TRBD1. Germline CDR1 is WNHNN and CDR2 is SYGVQD (reference sequence). The length of the CDR3 is 16 residues. V was pared by 3 bases and J by 2 bases, with 8 bases of the junction left unmatched. The CDR3 DNA reads TGCGCCAGCAGTGACCGGGACAGTTCCTTCACAGATACGCAGTATTTT. It yields the protein CASSDRDSSFTDTQYF.